The clone carrying this TCR beta chain has a single count. The antigen remains unidentified. The record originates from a study of T cell responses to AZD1222 COVID-19 vaccine. Broader study findings: Spike was spanned by vaccine-associated CD4 TCRs, with dominance at 160-218 and 743-854.

Using immunoSEQ multiplex PCR, the repertoire was profiled, and TCRdb retains in-frame clones only, with some absent. The sample has over 100,000 clones; approximately 90% are singletons. The germline CDR1 and CDR2 sequences are MNHEY and SVGAGI. V gave up 10 bases and J gave up 2 bases, with 9 bases separating them. This CDR3 region has 12 residues. The receptor was isolated from an adult in good health. The material was peripheral blood, obtained on day 0 of AZD1222 vaccination. The chain recombines TRBV6-5 with TRBJ1-5; no firm D call. The CDR3 region has the DNA TGTGCCACAGACCGAGGCAATCAGCCCCAGCATTTT. The encoded protein is CATDRGNQPQHF.